This T cell receptor beta chain was obtained from a study of blood T cell repertoires in COVID-19. Study as a whole: PBMCs, B-cell-depleted T cells, or T cells provided the cDNA or gDNA that made up the material.

Sequencing was performed with immunoSEQ multiplex PCR; in TCRdb, only in-frame clones are kept and a portion is missing. The sample lists 310,000 or so clones, approximately 91% occurring once. CDR3 length: 16 residues. Germline loops: CDR1 SGHRS, CDR2 YFSETQ. The V and J ends lost 0 bases and 4 bases respectively, with 16 bases between them. Patients in Seattle were enrolled during active infection, then followed longitudinally. This TCR was recovered from a woman under 40 with COVID-19, enrolled during active disease. The rearrangement joins TRBV5-1 to TRBJ1-2; D is unclear. Sample: peripheral blood. The CDR3: CASSLEVPAALYGYTF. As DNA, the CDR3 is TGCGCCAGCAGCTTGGAAGTCCCCGCCGCACTCTATGGCTACACCTTC.